The rows below give T cell receptor beta chains drawn from one sample of a study of a mutant IDH1 vaccine in newly diagnosed glioma. What these receptors recognize is not known. Repertoires were generated with immunoSEQ multiplex PCR, while TCRdb's copy carries only in-frame clones and drops some. The data hold tens of thousands of clones, with approximately 80% observed a single time. Sample: PBMCs, taken from a glioma patient whose treatment included an IDH1 peptide vaccine. These receptors all come from a woman aged 18-30 years with glioma. The CDR3 runs from the conserved cysteine through the conserved F or W. D genes are given only for firm matches. Clone sizes are given selectively: once, few, many, or a class where the clone is expanded.

clone size	V gene	D gene	J gene	CDR3 DNA	CDR3 protein
-	TRBV2	-	TRBJ1-5	TGTGCCAGCAGTGACGAAGGGGCGGACAATCAGCCCCAGCATTTT	CASSDEGADNQPQHF
-	TRBV9	-	TRBJ2-3	TGTGCCAGCAGCGCAATAGAGGGGGGCCCAGATACGCAGTATTTT	CASSAIEGGPDTQYF
few	TRBV30	-	TRBJ1-5	TGTGCCTGGAGTCCCAATAGCAATCAGCCCCAGCATTTT	CAWSPNSNQPQHF
-	TRBV7-9	TRBD1	TRBJ1-3	TGTGCCAGCAGCCGGGACAGGGGGACCGGAAACACCATATATTTT	CASSRDRGTGNTIYF
-	TRBV6-6	-	TRBJ1-1	TGTGCCAGCAGTTACGTGAACACTGAAGCTTTCTTT	CASSYVNTEAFF
few	TRBV5-8	TRBD1	TRBJ1-1	TGTGCCAGCAGCTGGGACAGGGTGACTGAAGCTTTCTTT	CASSWDRVTEAFF
-	TRBV30	-	TRBJ2-3	TGTGCCTGGAGTTTTGCGGGTGCAGATACGCAGTATTTT	CAWSFAGADTQYF
once	TRBV28	-	TRBJ2-7	TGTGCCAGCAGTTTGGCGGGACAGTCCTACGAGCAGTACTTC	CASSLAGQSYEQYF
-	TRBV7-2	-	TRBJ2-7	TGTGCCAGCAGCTTACCTACTGGGATCATACCCCGCGAGCAGTACTTC	CASSLPTGIIPREQYF
-	TRBV13	TRBD1	TRBJ2-3	TGTGCCAGCAGCCGGGACAGACTTTTAGCAGATACGCAGTATTTT	CASSRDRLLADTQYF
-	TRBV7-9	-	TRBJ1-1	TGTGCCAGCACCTTAGAGGGCCTCGGGGATATTGGAAGCACTGAAGCTTTCTTT	CASTLEGLGDIGSTEAFF
-	TRBV18	-	TRBJ2-5	TGTGCCAGCTCATTCCGCTCGGGCCAAGAGACCCAGTACTTC	CASSFRSGQETQYF
-	TRBV2	TRBD1	TRBJ2-5	TGTGCCAGCAGTGTGGGACAGCAAGAGACCCAGTACTTC	CASSVGQQETQYF
-	TRBV11-2	TRBD1	TRBJ1-4	TGTGCCAGCAGCGATACAGGGGCAACTAATGAAAAACTGTTTTTT	CASSDTGATNEKLFF
-	TRBV29-1	-	TRBJ1-4	TGCAGCGTTGTCGGGACACGGAATGAAAAACTGTTTTTT	CSVVGTRNEKLFF
-	TRBV18	TRBD1	TRBJ1-3	TGTGCCAGCTCACCACGCGGACAGGGAGGAAACACCATATATTTT	CASSPRGQGGNTIYF
-	TRBV2	-	TRBJ1-3	TGTGCCAGCTCCACCGACAGTTACTCTGGAAACACCATATATTTT	CASSTDSYSGNTIYF
-	TRBV12-2	-	TRBJ2-7	TGTGCAAGTCATAAGGTAGGTACGGGACCAGCCCGGACCTCCCTTTACGAGCAGTACTTC	CASHKVGTGPARTSLYEQYF